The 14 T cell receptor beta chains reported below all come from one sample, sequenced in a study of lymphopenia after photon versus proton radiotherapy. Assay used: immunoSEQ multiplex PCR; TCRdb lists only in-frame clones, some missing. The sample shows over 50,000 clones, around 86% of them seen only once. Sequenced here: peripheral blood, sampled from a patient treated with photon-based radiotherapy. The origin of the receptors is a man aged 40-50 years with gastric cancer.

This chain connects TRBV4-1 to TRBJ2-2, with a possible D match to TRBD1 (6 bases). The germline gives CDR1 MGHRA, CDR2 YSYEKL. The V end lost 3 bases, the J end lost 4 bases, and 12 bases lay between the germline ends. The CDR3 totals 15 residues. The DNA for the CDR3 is TGCGCCAGCAGCCAGAAAGGACAGAGCACCGGGGAGCTGTTTTTT. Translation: CASSQKGQSTGELFF.

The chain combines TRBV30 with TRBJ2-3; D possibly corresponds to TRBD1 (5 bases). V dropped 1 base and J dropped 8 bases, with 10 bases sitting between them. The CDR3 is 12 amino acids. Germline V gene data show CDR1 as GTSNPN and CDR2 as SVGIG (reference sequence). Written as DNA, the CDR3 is TGTGCCTGGAGTGGGCAGGGCGGTACGCAGTATTTT. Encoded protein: CAWSGQGGTQYF.

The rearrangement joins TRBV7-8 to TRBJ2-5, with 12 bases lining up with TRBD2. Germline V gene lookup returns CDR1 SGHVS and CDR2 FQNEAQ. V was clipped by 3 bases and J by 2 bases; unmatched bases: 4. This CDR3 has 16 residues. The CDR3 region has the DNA TGTGCCAGCAGCTTTAGACTAGCGGGGGTTCAAGAGACCCAGTACTTC. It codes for CASSFRLAGVQETQYF.

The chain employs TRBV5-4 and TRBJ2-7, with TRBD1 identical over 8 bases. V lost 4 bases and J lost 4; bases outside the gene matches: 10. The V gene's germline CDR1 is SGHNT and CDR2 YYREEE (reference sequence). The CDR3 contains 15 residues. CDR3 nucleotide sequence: TGTGCCAGCAGCCTAACAGGGGGATCCTATTACGAGCAGTACTTC. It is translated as CASSLTGGSYYEQYF.

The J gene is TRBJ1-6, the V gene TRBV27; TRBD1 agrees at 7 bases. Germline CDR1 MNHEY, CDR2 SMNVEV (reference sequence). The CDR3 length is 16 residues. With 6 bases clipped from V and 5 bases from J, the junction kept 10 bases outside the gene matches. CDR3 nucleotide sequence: TGTGCCAGCAGCTTGTTACCGGGACAGCATAATTCACCCCTCCACTTT. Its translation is CASSLLPGQHNSPLHF.

CDR3 nucleotide sequence: TGTGCCAGCAGCGTAGGACCTGGGGGGACCGGGGAGCTGTTTTTT. This translates into CASSVGPGGTGELFF. The rearrangement uses TRBV9 and TRBJ2-2; TRBD2 is a possible D gene (6 bases). V was clipped by 0 bases and J by 5 bases, with 11 bases between them. Germline loops: CDR1 SGDLS, CDR2 YYNGEE. The CDR3 is made up of 15 amino acids.

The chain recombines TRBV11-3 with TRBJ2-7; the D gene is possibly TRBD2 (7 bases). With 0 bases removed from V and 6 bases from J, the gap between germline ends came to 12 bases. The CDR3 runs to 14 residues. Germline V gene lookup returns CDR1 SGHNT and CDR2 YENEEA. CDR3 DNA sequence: TGTGCCAGCAGCTTAGATAACAGGGAGGGCGAGCAGTACTTC. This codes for CASSLDNREGEQYF. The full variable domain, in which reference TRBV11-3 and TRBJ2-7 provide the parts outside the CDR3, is EAGVVQSPRYKIIEKKQPVAFWCNPISGHNTLYWYLQNLGQGPELLIRYENEEAVDDSQLPKDRFSAERLKGVDSTLKIQPAELGDSAVYLCASSLDNREGEQYFGPGTRLTVT.

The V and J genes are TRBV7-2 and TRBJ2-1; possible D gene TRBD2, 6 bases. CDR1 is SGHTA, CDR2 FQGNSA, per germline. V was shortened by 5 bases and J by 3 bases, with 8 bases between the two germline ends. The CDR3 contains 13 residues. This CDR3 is CASSPGSYNEQFF. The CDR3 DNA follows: TGTGCCAGCAGCCCCGGGAGCTACAATGAGCAGTTCTTC.

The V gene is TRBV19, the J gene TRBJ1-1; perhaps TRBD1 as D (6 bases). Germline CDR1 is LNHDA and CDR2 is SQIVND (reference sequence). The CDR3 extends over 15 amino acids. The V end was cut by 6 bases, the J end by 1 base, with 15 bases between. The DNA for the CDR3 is TGTGCCAGTAGCGCGACCCAGGGGCAGAACACTGAAGCTTTCTTT. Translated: CASSATQGQNTEAFF.

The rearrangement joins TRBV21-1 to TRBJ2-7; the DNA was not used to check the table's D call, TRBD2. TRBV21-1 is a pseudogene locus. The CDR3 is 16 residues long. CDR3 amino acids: CASSKGAGGAHYEQYF. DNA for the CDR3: TGTGCCAGCAGCAAAGGGGCGGGGGGCGCACACTACGAGCAGTACTTC.

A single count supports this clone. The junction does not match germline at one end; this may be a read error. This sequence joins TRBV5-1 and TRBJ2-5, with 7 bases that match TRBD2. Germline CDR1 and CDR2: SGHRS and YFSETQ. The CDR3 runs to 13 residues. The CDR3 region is CASSSGLKETQYF. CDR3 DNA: TGTGCCAGCAGCTCGGGACTAAAAGAGACCCAGTACTTC.

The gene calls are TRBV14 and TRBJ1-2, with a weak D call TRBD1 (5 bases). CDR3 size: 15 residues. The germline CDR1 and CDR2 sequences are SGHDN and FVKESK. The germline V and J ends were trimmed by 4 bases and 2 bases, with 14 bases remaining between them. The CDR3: CASSPWGGGNYGYTF. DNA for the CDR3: TGTGCCAGCAGCCCGTGGGGGGGTGGAAACTATGGCTACACCTTC.

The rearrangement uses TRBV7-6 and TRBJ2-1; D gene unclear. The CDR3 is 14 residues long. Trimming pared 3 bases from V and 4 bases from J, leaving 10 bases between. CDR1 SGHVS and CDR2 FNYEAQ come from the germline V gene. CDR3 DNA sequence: TGTGCCAGCAGCTTGGCTTGGGGTTACAATGAGCAGTTCTTC. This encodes CASSLAWGYNEQFF.

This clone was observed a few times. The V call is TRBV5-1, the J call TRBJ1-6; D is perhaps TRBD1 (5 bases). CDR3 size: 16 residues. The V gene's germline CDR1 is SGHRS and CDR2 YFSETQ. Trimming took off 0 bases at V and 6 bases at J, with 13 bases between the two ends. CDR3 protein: CASSLGMGEGNSPLHF. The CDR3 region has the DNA TGCGCCAGCAGCTTGGGCATGGGGGAGGGTAATTCACCCCTCCACTTT.